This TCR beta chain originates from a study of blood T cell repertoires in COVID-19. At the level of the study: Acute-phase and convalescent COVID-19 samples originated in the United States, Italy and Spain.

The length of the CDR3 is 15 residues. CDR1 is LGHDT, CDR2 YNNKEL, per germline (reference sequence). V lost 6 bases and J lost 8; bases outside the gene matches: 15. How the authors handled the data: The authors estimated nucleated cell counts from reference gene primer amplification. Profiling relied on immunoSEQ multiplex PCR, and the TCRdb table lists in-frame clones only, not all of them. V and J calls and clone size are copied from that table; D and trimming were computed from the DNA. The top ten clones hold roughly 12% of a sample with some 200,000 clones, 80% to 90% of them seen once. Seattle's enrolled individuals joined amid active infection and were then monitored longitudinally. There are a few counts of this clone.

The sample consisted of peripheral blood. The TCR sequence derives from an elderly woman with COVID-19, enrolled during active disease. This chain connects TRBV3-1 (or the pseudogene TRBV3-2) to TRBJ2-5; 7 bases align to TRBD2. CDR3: CASSPRGGGGRTQYF. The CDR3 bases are TGTGCCAGCAGTCCTCGGGGTGGGGGAGGGAGAACCCAGTACTTC.